This TCR beta chain stems from a study of cytomegalovirus exposure and HLA in healthy donors. Concerning this clone itself: Its antigen is still unknown.

The PCR made use of 60 Vbeta and 13 Jbeta primers. Method: immunoSEQ multiplex PCR; TCRdb's copy keeps in-frame clones and lacks some. The sample includes 100,000 to 140,000 clones, about 74% of them seen just once. CDR3 length equals 16 residues. Germline V gene lookup returns CDR1 GTSNPN and CDR2 SVGIG (reference sequence). The V end lost 2 bases, the J end lost 1 base, and 16 bases lay between the germline ends. Findings and caveats of the study: Cytomegalovirus association was listed for approximately 150 TCR beta chains. Reportedly, fewer N-insertions than the 666-donor mean appeared in an Asian-associated ancestry cluster in a later analysis.

Sequencing was carried out using PBMCs. V is TRBV30 and J is TRBJ2-3, with D possibly being TRBD1 (6 bases). The sequence came from a woman in her thirties or forties in good health and CMV-seropositive. The CDR3 nucleotides read TGTGCCTGGAGTACCCAGGGGTCCCTGGGCACAGATACGCAGTATTTT. Translating gives CAWSTQGSLGTDTQYF.